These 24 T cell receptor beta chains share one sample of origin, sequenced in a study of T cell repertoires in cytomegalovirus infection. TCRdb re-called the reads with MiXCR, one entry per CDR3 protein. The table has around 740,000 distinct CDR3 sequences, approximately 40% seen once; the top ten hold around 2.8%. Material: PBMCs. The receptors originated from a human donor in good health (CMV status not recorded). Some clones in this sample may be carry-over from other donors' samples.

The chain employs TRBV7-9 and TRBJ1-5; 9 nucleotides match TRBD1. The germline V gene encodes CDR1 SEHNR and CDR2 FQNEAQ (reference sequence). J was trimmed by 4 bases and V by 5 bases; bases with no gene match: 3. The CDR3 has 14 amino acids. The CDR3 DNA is TGTGCCAGCAGCCGGACAGGGGAAAATCAGCCCCAGCATTTT. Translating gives CASSRTGENQPQHF.

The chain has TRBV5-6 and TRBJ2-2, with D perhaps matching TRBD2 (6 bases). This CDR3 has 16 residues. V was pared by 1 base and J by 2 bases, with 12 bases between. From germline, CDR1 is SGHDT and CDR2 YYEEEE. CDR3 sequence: CASSLWREINTGELFF. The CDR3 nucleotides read TGTGCCAGCAGCTTGTGGAGGGAAATTAACACCGGGGAGCTGTTTTTT.

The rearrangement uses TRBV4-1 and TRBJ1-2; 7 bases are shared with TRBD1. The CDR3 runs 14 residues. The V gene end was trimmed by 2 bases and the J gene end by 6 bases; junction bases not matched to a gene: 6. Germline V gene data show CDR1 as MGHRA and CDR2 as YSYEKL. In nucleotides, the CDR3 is TGCGCCAGCAGCCAACCAACAGGGGCCCATGGCTACACCTTC. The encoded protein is CASSQPTGAHGYTF.

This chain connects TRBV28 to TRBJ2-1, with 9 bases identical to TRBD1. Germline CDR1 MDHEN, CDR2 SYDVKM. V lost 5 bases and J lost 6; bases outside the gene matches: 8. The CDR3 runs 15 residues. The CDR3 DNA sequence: TGTGCCAGCAGTCTCTTCGGGACAGGGTTCAATGAGCAGTTCTTC. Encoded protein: CASSLFGTGFNEQFF.

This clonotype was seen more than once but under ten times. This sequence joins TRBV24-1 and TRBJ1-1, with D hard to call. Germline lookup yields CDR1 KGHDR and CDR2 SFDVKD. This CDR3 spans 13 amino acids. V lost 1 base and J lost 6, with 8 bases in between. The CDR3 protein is CATSDFGSSEAFF. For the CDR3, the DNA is TGTGCCACCAGTGATTTCGGCAGTTCTGAAGCTTTCTTT.

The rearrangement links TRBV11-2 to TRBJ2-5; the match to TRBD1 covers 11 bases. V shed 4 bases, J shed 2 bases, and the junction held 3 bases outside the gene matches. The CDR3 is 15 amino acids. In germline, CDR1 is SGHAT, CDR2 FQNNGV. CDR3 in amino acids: CASSYGTGGQETQYF. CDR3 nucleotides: TGTGCCAGCAGCTACGGGACAGGGGGTCAAGAGACCCAGTACTTC.

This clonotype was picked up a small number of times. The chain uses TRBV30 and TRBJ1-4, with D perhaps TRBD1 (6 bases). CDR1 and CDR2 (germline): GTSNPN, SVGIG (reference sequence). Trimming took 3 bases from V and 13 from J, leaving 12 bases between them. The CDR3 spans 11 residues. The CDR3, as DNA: TGTGCCTGGAGCCCAGGGGTTACACTGTTTTTT. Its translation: CAWSPGVTLFF. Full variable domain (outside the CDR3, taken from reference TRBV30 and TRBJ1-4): SQTIHQWPATLVQPVGSPLSLECTVEGTSNPNLYWYRQAAGRGLQLLFYSVGIGQISSEVPQNLSASRPQDRQFILSSKKLLLSDSGFYLCAWSPGVTLFFGSGTQLSVL.

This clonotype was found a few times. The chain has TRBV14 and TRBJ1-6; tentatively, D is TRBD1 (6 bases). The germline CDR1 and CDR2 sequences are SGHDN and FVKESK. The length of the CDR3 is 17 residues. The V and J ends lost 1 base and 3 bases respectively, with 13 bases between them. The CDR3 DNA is TGTGCCAGCAGCCAAGTGCAGGGGATGGTCTATAATTCACCCCTCCACTTT. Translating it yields CASSQVQGMVYNSPLHF.

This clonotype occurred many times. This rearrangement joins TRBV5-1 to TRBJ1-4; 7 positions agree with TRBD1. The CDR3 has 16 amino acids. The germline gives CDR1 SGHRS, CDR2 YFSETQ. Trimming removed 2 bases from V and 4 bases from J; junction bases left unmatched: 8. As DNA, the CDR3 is TGCGCCAGCAGCTTACCCGGGACAGCGTTTAATGAAAAACTGTTTTTT. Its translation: CASSLPGTAFNEKLFF.

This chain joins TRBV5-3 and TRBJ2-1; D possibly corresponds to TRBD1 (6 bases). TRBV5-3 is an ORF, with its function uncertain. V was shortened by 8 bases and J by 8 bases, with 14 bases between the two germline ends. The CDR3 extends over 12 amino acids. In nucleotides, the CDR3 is TGTGCCAGCAGCCCTAGGGGGTATGAGCAGTTCTTC. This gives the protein CASSPRGYEQFF.

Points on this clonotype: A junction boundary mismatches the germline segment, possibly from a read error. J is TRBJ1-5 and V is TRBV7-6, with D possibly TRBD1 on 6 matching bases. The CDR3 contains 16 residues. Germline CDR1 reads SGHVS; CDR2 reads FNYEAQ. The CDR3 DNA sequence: TGTGCCAGCAGCGTAGCGACCCGAGGGGGTCATCAGCCCCAGCATTTT. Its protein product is CASSVATRGGHQPQHF.

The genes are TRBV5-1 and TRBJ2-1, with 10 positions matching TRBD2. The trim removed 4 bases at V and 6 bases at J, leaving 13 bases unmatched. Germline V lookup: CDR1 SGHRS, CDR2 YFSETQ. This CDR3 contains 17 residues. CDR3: CASSVASGSIGSNEQFF. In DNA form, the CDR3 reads TGCGCCAGCAGCGTGGCTAGCGGGAGCATTGGGTCCAATGAGCAGTTCTTC.

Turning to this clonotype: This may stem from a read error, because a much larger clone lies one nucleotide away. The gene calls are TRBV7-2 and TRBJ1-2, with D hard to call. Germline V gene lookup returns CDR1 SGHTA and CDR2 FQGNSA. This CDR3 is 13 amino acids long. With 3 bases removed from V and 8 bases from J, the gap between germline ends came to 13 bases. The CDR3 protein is CASSFAGGRGYTF. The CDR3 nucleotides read TGTGCCAGCAGCTTCGCCGGAGGACGGGGCTACACCTTC.

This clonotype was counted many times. For the CDR3, the DNA is TGTGCCACGCAAGAGGGGTTCATGGGGACTGAAGCTTTCTTT. Translated: CATQEGFMGTEAFF. J is TRBJ1-1 and V is TRBV6-1, with D possibly TRBD1 on 5 matching bases. The V end was cut by 10 bases, the J end by 5 bases, with 20 bases between. Per the germline V gene, CDR1 is MNHNS and CDR2 is SASEGT. This CDR3 spans 14 amino acids.

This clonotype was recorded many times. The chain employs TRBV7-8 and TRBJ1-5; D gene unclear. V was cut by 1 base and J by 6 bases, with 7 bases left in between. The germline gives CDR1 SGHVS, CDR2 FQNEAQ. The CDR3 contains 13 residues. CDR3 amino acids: CASSLGRAQPQHF. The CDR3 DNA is TGTGCCAGCAGCTTAGGGAGAGCTCAGCCCCAGCATTTT.

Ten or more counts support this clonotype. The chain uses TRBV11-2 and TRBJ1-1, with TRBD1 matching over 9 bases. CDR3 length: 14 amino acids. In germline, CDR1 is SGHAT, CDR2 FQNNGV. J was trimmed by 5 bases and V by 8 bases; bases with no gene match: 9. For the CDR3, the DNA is TGTGCCAGCGGGGACAGGGAAGGAGCGACTGAAGCTTTCTTT. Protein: CASGDREGATEAFF.

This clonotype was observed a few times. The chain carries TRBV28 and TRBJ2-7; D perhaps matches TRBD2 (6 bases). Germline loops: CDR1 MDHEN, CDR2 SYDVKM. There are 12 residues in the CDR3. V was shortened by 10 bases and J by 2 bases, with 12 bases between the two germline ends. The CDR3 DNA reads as TGTGCCACCTGTCGGGAGACCTACGAGCAGTACTTC. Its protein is CATCRETYEQYF. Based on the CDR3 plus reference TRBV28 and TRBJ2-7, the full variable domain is DVKVTQSSRYLVKRTGEKVFLECVQDMDHENMFWYRQDPGLGLRLIYFSYDVKMKEKGDIPEGYSVSREKKERFSLILESASTNQTSMYLCATCRETYEQYFGPGTRLTVT.

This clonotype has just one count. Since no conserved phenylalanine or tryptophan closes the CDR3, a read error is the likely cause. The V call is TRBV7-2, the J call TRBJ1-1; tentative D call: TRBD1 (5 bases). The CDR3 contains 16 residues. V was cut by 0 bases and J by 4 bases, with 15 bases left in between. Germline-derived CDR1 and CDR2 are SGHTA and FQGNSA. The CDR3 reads CASSLALSGWATEAFS. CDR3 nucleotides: TGTGCCAGCAGCTTAGCGCTATCAGGGTGGGCCACTGAAGCTTTCTCT.

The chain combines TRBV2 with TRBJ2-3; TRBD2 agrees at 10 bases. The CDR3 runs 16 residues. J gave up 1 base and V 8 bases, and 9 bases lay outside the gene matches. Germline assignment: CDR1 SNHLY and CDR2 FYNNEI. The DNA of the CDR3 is TGTGCCAGCGCGGGACTAGCGACCGAGCGCACAGATACGCAGTATTTT. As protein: CASAGLATERTDTQYF.

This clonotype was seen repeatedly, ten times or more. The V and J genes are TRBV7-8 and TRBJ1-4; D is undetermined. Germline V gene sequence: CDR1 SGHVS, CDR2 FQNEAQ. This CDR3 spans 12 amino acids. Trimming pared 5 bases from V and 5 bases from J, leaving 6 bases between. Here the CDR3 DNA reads TGTGCCAGCAGCCGGGTGAATGAAAAACTGTTTTTT. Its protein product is CASSRVNEKLFF.

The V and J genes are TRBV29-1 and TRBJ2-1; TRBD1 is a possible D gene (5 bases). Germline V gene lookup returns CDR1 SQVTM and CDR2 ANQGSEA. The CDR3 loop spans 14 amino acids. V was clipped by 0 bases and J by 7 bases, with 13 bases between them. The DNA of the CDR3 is TGCAGCGTTGAAGATCAGTCCCAGGGAAATGAGCAGTTCTTC. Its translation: CSVEDQSQGNEQFF.

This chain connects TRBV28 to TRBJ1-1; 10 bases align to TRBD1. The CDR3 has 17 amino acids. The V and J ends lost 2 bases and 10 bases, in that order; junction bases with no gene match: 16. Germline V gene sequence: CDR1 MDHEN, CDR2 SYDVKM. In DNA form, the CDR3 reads TGTGCCAGCAGTTTAATTGGGCCGGGACAGGGGACGTCGGGAGCTTTCTTT. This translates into CASSLIGPGQGTSGAFF.

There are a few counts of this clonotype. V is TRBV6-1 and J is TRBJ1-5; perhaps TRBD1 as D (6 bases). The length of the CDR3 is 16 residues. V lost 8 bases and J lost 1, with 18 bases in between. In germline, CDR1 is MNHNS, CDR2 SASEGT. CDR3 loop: CASCTSGARSNQPQHF. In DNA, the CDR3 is TGTGCCAGCTGCACGTCGGGGGCAAGAAGCAATCAGCCCCAGCATTTT.

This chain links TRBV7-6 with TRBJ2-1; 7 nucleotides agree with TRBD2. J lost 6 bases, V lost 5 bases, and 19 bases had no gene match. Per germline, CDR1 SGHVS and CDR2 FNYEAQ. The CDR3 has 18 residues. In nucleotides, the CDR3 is TGTGCCAGCAGCCAAGACGTGTCGGGACTACACACCAGCAATGAGCAGTTCTTC. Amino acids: CASSQDVSGLHTSNEQFF.